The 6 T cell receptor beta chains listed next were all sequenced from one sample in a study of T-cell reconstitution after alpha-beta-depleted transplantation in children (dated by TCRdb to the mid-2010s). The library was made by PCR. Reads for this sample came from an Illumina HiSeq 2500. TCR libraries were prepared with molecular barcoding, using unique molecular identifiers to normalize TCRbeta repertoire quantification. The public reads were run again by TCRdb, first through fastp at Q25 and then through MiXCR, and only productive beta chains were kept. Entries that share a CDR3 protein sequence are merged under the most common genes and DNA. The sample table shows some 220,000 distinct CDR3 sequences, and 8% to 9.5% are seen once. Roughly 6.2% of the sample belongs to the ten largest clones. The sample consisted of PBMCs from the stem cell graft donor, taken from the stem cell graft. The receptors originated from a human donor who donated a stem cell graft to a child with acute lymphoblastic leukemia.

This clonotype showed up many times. The CDR3 protein is CASSYSFGQGSIEQYF. CDR3 DNA: TGTGCCAGCAGTTACTCGTTCGGGCAGGGTTCGATCGAGCAGTACTTC. The chain joins TRBV6-5 to TRBJ2-7; D is perhaps TRBD1 (5 bases). From germline, CDR1 is MNHEY and CDR2 SVGAGI. The CDR3 loop spans 16 amino acids. Trimming cost V 0 bases and J 6 bases, with 18 bases left between them.

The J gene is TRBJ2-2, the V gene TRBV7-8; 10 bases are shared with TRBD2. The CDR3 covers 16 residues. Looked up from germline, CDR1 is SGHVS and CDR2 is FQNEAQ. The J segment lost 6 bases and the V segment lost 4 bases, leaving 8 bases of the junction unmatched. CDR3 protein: CASSSPSGGVAGELFF. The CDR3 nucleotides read TGTGCCAGCAGCTCCCCTAGCGGGGGTGTTGCCGGGGAGCTGTTTTTT.

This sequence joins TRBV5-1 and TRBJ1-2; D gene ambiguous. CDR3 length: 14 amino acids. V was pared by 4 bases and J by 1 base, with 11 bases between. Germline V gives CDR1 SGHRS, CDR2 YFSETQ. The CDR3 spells CASSVGRSNYGYTF. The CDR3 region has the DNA TGCGCCAGCAGCGTCGGACGGAGTAACTATGGCTACACCTTC.

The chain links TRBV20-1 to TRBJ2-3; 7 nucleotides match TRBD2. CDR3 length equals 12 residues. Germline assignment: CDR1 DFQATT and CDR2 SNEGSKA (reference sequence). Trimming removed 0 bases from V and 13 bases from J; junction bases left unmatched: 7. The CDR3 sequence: CSARDSAREEYF. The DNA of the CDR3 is TGCAGTGCTAGAGATTCCGCTCGGGAGGAGTATTTT.

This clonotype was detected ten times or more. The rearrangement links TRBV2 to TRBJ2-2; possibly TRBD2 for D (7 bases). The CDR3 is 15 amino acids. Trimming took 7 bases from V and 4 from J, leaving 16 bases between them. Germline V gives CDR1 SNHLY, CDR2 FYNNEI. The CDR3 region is CASTEGGDRTGELFF. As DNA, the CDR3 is TGTGCCAGCACCGAGGGGGGGGACCGCACCGGGGAGCTGTTTTTT.

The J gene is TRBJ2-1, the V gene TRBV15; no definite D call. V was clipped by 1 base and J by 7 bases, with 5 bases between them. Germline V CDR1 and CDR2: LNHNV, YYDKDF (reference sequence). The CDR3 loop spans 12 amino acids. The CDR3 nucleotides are TGTGCCACCAGCAGAGTTGGTAATGAGCAGTTCTTC. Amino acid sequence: CATSRVGNEQFF.